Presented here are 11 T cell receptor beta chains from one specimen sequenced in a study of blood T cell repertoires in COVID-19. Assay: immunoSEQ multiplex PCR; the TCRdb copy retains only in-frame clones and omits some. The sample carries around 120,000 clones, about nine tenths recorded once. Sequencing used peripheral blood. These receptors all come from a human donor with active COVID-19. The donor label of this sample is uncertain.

The CDR3 region has the DNA TGTGCCAGCAGCCTACGAACAGGGGGCGCGGACTATGGCTACACCTTC. Translating it yields CASSLRTGGADYGYTF. The chain links TRBV7-2 to TRBJ1-2; 9 bases fit TRBD1. Germline V gene lookup returns CDR1 SGHTA and CDR2 FQGNSA. CDR3 size: 16 residues. The ends lost 5 bases at V and 3 bases at J; junction bases unmatched: 10.

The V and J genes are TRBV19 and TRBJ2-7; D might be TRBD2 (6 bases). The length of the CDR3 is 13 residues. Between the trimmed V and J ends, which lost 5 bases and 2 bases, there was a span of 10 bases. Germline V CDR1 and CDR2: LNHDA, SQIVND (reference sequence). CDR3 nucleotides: TGTGCCAGTAGTTCTCCGGGGGCCTACGAGCAGTACTTC. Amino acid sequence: CASSSPGAYEQYF.

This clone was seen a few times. The CDR3 protein is CASRPTSGGNEQYF. The DNA of the CDR3 is TGTGCCAGCAGGCCGACTAGCGGGGGGAACGAGCAGTACTTC. The rearrangement uses TRBV7-9 and TRBJ2-7; 13 positions match TRBD2. The CDR3 length is 14 residues. V lost 6 bases and J lost 5; bases outside the gene matches: 4. The germline V gene has CDR1 SEHNR and CDR2 FQNEAQ (reference sequence).

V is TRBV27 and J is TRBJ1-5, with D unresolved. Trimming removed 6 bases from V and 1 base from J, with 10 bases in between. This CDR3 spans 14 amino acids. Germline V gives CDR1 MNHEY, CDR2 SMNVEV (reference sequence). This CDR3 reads CASRSSGSNQPQHF. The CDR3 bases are TGTGCCAGCAGATCCTCGGGAAGCAATCAGCCCCAGCATTTT.

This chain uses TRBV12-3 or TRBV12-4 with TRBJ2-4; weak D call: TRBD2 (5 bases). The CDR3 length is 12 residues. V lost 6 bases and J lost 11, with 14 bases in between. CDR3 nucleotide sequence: TGTGCCAGCAGCTACCTTCCGCGGGTTCAGTACTTC. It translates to CASSYLPRVQYF.

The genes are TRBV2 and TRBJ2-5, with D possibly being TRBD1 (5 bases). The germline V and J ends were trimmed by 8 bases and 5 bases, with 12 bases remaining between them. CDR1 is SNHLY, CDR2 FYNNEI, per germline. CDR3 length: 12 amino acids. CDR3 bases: TGTGCCAGCCTGGGGCCACGGGAGACCCAGTACTTC. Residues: CASLGPRETQYF.

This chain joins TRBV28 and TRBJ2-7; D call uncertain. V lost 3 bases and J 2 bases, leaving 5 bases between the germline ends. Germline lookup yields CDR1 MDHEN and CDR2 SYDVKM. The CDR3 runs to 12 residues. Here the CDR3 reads CASSFGPYEQYF. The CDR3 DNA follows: TGTGCCAGCAGTTTTGGCCCCTACGAGCAGTACTTC.

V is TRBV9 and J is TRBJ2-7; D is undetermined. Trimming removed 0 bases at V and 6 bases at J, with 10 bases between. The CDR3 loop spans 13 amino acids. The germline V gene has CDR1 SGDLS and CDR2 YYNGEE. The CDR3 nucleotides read TGTGCCAGCAGCGTAGCGGGTTACTCCGAGCAGTACTTC. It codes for CASSVAGYSEQYF. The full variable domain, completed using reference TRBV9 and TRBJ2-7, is DSGVTQTPKHLITATGQRVTLRCSPRSGDLSVYWYQQSLDQGLQFLIQYYNGEERAKGNILERFSAQQFPDLHSELNLSSLELGDSALYFCASSVAGYSEQYFGPGTRLTVT.

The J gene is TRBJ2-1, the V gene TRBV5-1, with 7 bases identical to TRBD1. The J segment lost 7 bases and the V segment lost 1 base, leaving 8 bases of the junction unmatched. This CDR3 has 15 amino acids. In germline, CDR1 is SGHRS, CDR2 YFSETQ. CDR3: CASSLHRGDYNEQFF. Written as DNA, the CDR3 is TGCGCCAGCAGCTTGCACAGGGGCGACTATAATGAGCAGTTCTTC.

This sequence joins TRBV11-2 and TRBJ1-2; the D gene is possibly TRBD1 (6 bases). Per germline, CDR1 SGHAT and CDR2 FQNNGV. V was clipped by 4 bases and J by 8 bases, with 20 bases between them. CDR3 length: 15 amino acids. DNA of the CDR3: TGTGCCAGCAGCTCGCCGGGACACTCGTCGGGAGGCTACACCTTC. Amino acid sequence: CASSSPGHSSGGYTF.

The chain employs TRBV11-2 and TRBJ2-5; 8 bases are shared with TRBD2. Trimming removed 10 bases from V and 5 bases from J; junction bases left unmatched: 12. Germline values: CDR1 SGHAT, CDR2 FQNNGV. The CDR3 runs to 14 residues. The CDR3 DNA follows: TGTGCCACCCAGCGGGGGCCCGGGCTGGAGACCCAGTACTTC. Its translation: CATQRGPGLETQYF.